This T cell receptor (beta chain) was sequenced in a study of CD8+CD57+ T cells in acquired aplastic anemia. About the study: DNA from sorted CD4+ and CD8+ cells averaged roughly 3.2 ug.

TCR beta VDJ and CDR3 profiling used genomic DNA as template. TCRdb reprocessed the reads with MiXCR, giving one entry per CDR3 protein. The sample holds 150,000 to 200,000 distinct CDR3 sequences, 40% to 50% seen once. CDR1 SGHKS and CDR2 YYEKEE come from the germline V gene (reference sequence). The V segment lost 1 base and the J segment 4 bases; nucleotides outside the gene matches: 4. There are 14 residues in the CDR3. Whole-study findings and limits: Patients and controls shared approximately 28 CD8+ CDR3 sequences.

Those patients picked for sequencing had displayed CD8+CD57+ cell expansion on flow cytometry. As to this clonotype: Antigen specificity is unknown.

V and J are TRBV5-5 and TRBJ2-7; 8 bases are shared with TRBD1. Sequencing was carried out using sorted CD4+, CD8+, or CD8+CD57+ T cells (not recorded which) from PBMCs. This TCR was recovered from a human donor with aplastic anemia. The CDR3 reads CASSLYTGGYEQYF. In DNA form, the CDR3 reads TGTGCCAGCAGCTTGTATACAGGGGGTTACGAGCAGTACTTC. The whole variable domain, filled in from reference TRBV5-5 and TRBJ2-7, reads DAGVTQSPTHLIKTRGQQVTLRCSPISGHKSVSWYQQVLGQGPQFIFQYYEKEERGRGNFPDRFSARQFPNYSSELNVNALLLGDSALYLCASSLYTGGYEQYFGPGTRLTVT.